This TCR beta chain derives from a study of Graves' ophthalmopathy and Graves' hyperthyroidism. Hyperthyroidism showing no ophthalmopathy within 18 months of follow-up was stable. Germline lookup yields CDR1 DFQATT and CDR2 SNEGSKA (reference sequence). This CDR3 has 12 residues. Amplifying from RNA transcripts, the study obtained TCR beta CDR3 regions. Second-round multiplex PCR came after a first-round RT-PCR that employed HTBI primers. Each CDR3 protein gets one entry after TCRdb re-called the multiplex PCR reads with MiXCR. The data show some 350,000 distinct CDR3 sequences, about 18% seen once. This clonotype has at least ten counts. Since a much larger clone is just one base distant, this may be a read error.

V and J are TRBV20-1 and TRBJ2-5; the D gene could be TRBD1 or TRBD2 (6 bases each). Sequencing was performed on peripheral blood. This TCR was sampled from an adult woman with stable Graves' hyperthyroidism. The CDR3 sequence is CSARGGQETKYF. In DNA, the CDR3 is TGCAGTGCTAGGGGGGGCCAAGAGACCAAGTACTTC.